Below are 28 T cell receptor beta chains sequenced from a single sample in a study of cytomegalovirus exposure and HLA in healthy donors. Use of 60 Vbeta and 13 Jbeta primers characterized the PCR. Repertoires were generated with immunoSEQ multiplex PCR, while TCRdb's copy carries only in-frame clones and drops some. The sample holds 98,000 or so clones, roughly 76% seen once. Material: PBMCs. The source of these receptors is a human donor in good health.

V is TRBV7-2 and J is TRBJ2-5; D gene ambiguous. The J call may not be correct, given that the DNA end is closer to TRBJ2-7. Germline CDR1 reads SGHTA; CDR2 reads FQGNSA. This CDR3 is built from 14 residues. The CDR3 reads CASSLGFRGYEQYF. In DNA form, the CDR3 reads TGTGCCAGCAGTTTGGGCTTTCGTGGTTACGAGCAGTACTTC.

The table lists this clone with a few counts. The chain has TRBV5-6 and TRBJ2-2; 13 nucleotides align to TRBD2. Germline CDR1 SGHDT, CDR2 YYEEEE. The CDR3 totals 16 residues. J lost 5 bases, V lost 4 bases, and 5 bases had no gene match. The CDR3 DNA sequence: TGTGCCAGCAGCCTGGGACTAGCGGGGTATACCGGGGAGCTGTTTTTT. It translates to CASSLGLAGYTGELFF.

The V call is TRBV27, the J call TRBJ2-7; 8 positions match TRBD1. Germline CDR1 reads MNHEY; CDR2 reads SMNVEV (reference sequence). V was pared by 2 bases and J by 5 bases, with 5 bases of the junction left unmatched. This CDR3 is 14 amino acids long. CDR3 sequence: CASSLGTGVHEQYF. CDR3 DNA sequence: TGTGCCAGCAGTTTAGGGACAGGCGTCCACGAGCAGTACTTC.

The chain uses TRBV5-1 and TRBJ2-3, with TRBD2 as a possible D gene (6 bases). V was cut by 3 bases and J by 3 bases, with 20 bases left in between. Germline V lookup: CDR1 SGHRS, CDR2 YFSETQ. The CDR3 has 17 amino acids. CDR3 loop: CASSSVPGTGVTDTQYF. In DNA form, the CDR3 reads TGCGCCAGCAGCTCAGTTCCCGGGACGGGGGTTACAGATACGCAGTATTTT.

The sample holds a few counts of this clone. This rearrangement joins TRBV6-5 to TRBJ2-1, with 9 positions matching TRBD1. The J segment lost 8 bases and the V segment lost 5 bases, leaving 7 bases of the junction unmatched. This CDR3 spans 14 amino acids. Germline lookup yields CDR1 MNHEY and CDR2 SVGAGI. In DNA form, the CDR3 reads TGTGCCAGCAGTGCCTGGGACAGGGTCGATGAGCAGTTCTTC. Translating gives CASSAWDRVDEQFF.

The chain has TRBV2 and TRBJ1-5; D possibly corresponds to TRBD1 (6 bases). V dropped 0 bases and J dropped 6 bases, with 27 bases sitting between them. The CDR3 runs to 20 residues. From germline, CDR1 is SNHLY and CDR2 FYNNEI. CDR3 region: CASSEALSGGLLRRSQPQHF. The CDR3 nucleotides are TGTGCCAGCAGTGAAGCGCTTTCGGGGGGCCTCTTAAGAAGGAGTCAGCCCCAGCATTTT.

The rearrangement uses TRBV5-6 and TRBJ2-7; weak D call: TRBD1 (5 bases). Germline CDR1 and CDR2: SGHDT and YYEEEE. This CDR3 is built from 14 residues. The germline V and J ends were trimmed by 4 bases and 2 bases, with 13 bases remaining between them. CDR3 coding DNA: TGTGCCAGCAGCCCGCAGGGTTTCCCCTACGAGCAGTACTTC. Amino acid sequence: CASSPQGFPYEQYF.

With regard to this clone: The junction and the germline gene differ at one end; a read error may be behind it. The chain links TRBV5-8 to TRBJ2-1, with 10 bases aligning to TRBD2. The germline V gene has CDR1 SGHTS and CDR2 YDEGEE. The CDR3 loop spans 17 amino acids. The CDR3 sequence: CASSLFLAGDGVNGQFF. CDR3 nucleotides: TGTGCCAGCAGCTTGTTCCTAGCGGGAGATGGGGTCAATGGGCAGTTCTTC.

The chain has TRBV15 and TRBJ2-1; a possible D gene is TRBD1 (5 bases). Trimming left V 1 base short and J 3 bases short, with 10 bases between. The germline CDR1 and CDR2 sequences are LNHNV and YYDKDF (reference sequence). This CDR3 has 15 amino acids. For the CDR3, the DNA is TGTGCCACCAGCAGAGTTTTCGACAGCTACAATGAGCAGTTCTTC. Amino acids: CATSRVFDSYNEQFF.

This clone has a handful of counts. The CDR3 DNA is TGTGCCAGCAGTGAACAGGCCTGGAATGAGCAGTTCTTC. Translated: CASSEQAWNEQFF. This rearrangement joins TRBV5-4 to TRBJ2-1, with D possibly TRBD1 on 5 matching bases. V lost 5 bases, J lost 7 bases, and 13 bases lay in between. The CDR3 extends over 13 amino acids. Germline CDR1 is SGHNT and CDR2 is YYREEE (reference sequence).

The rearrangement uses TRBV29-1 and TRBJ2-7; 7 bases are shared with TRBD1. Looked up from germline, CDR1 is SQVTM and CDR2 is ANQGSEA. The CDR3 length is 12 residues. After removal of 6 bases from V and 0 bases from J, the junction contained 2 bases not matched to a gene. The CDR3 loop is CSVRGSSYEQYF. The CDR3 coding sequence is TGCAGCGTCAGGGGGTCCTCCTACGAGCAGTACTTC.

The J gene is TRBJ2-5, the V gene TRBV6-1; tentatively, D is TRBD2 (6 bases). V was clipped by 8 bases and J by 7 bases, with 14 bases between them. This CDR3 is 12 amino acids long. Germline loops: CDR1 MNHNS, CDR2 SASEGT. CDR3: CASRGVYGTQYF. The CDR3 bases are TGTGCCAGCCGCGGGGTCTATGGGACCCAGTACTTC.

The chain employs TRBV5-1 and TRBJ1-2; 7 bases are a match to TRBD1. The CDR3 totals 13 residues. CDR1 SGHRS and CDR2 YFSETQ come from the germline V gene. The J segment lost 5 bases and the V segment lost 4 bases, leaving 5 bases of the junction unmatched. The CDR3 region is CASSPPGGYGYTF. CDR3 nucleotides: TGCGCCAGCAGCCCGCCAGGGGGTTATGGCTACACCTTC.

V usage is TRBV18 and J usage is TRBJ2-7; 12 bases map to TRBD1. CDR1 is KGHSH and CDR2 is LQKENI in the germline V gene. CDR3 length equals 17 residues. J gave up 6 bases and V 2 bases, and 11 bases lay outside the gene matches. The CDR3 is CASSPMIPGTGGGEQYF. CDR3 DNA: TGTGCCAGCTCACCAATGATTCCCGGGACAGGGGGCGGCGAGCAGTACTTC.

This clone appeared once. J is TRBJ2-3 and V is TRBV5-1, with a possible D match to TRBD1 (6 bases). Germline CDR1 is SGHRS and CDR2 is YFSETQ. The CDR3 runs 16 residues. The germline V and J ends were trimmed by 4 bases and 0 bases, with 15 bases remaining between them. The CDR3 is CASSLGASPSTDTQYF. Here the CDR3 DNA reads TGCGCCAGCAGCCTGGGGGCCAGCCCCAGCACAGATACGCAGTATTTT.

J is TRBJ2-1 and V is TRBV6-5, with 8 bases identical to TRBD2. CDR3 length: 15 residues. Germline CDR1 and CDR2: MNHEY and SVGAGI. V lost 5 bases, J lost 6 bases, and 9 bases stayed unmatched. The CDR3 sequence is CASSPMTSVGNEQFF. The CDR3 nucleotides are TGTGCCAGCAGTCCTATGACTAGCGTGGGCAATGAGCAGTTCTTC.

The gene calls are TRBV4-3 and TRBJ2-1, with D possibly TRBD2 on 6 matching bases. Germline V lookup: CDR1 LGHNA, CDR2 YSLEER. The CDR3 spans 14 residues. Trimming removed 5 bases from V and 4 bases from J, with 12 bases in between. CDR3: CASSFGTLYNEQFF. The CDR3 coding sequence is TGCGCCAGCAGCTTCGGGACTCTATACAATGAGCAGTTCTTC.

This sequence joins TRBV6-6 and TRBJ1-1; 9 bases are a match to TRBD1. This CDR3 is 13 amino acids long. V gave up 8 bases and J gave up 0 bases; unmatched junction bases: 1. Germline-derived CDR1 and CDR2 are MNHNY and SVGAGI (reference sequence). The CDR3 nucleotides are TGTGCCAGCCACAGGGGGCTGAACACTGAAGCTTTCTTT. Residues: CASHRGLNTEAFF.

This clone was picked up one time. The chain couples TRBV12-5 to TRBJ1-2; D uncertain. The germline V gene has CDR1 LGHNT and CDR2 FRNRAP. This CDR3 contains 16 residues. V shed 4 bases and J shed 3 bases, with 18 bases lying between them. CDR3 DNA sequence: TGTGCTAGTGGTTCCCCAGGTACGGGGTCCGACTATGGCTACACCTTC. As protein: CASGSPGTGSDYGYTF.

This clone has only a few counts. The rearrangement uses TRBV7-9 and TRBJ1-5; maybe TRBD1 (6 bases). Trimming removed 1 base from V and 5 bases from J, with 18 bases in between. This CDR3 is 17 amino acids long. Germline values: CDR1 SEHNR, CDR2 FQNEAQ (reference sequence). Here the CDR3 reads CASSLGYRVEADQPQHF. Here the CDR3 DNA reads TGTGCCAGCAGCTTAGGGTACAGGGTCGAGGCGGATCAGCCCCAGCATTTT.

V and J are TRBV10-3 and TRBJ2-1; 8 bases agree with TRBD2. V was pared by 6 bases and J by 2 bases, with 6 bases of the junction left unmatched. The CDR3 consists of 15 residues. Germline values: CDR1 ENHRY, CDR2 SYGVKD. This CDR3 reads CAIRESGSTYNEQFF. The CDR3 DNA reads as TGTGCCATCAGAGAAAGCGGGAGCACCTACAATGAGCAGTTCTTC.

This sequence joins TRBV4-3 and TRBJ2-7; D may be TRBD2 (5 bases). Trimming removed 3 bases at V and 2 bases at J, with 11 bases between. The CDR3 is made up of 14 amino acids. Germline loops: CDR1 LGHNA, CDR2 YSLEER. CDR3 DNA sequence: TGCGCCAGCAGCCAGGACTCCGGGCCCTACGAGCAGTACTTC. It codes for CASSQDSGPYEQYF.

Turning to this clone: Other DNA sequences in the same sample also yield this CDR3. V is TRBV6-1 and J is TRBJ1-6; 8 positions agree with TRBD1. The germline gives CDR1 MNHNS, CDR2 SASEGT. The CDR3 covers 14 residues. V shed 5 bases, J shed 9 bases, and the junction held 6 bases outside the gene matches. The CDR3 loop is CASSPDRGRSPLHF. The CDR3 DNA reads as TGTGCCAGCAGTCCTGACAGGGGCCGTTCACCCCTCCACTTT.

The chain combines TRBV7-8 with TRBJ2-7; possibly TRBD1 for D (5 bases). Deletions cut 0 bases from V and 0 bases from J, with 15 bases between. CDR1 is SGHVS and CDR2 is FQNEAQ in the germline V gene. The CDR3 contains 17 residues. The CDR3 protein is CASSLAPPQGYSYEQYF. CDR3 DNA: TGTGCCAGCAGCTTAGCGCCACCCCAGGGATACTCCTACGAGCAGTACTTC.

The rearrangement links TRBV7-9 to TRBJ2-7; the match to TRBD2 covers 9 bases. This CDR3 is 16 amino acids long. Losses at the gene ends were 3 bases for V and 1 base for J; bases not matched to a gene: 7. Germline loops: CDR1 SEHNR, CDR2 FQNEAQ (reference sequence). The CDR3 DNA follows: TGTGCCAGCAGCTTGGCGAAAGCGGGAGGTTCCTACGAGCAGTACTTC. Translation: CASSLAKAGGSYEQYF.

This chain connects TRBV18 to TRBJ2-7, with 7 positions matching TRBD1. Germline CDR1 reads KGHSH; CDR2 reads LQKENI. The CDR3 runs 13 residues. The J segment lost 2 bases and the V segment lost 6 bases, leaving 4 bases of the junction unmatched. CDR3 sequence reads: CASSPTGPYEQYF. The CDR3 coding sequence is TGTGCCAGCTCCCCGACAGGGCCCTACGAGCAGTACTTC.

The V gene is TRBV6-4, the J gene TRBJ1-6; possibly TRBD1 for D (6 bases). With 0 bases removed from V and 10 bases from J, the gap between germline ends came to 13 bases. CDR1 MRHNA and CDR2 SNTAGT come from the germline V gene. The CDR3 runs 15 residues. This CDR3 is CASSDSGQGRSPLHF. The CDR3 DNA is TGTGCCAGCAGTGACTCAGGTCAGGGGCGGTCACCCCTCCACTTT.

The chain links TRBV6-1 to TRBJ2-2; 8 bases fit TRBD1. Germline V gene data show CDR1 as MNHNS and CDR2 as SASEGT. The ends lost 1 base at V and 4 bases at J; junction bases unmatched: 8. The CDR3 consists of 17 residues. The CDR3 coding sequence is TGTGCCAGCAGTGAAGAATGGGCAGGGGGCTTCACCGGGGAGCTGTTTTTT. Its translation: CASSEEWAGGFTGELFF.